The 2 T cell receptor beta chains below all came from one sample that was sequenced in a study of T cell repertoires in cytomegalovirus infection. TCRdb recomputed calls from the reads with MiXCR, one row per CDR3 protein. This table has about 920,000 distinct CDR3 sequences, roughly 30% appearing once. These TCRs are of unknown antigen specificity. Here the sequenced sample was cultured CD8+ T cells from PBMCs, taken from culture after CMV antigen stimulation. The receptors were gathered from a human donor in good health (CMV status not recorded). Some clones in this sample may be carry-over from other donors' samples.

This chain connects TRBV6-1 to TRBJ1-3; 12 positions agree with TRBD1. The CDR3 totals 17 residues. V dropped 5 bases and J dropped 6; count of bases not matched to a gene: 11. Looked up from germline, CDR1 is MNHNS and CDR2 is SASEGT. The CDR3 DNA reads TGTGCCAGCAGTCCATCTACCGGGACAGGGGGCGAAAACACCATATATTTT. Translating it yields CASSPSTGTGGENTIYF.

Concerning this clonotype itself: This may come from a read error, since a much larger clone is one base off. The CDR3 sequence: CASSLEQPNTGGLFF. DNA for the CDR3: TGTGCCAGCAGCTTAGAACAGCCGAACACCGGGGGGCTGTTTTTT. This rearrangement joins TRBV7-2 to TRBJ2-2; tentatively, D is TRBD2 (6 bases). Germline CDR1 and CDR2: SGHTA and FQGNSA. The CDR3 sequence is 15 residues long.